Presented here are 15 T cell receptor beta chains from one specimen sequenced in a study of long-term antiretroviral therapy in people with HIV. It was version v3.0 of the immunoSEQ assay that was run at survey level. Sequencing was performed with immunoSEQ multiplex PCR; in TCRdb, only in-frame clones are kept and a portion is missing. The sample contains under 25,000 clones, 80% of which appear only once. The sequences come from unsorted PBMCs, collected 0.2 years after starting antiretroviral therapy. These receptors all stem from a woman between 40 and 55 years old with HIV.

The chain employs TRBV30 and TRBJ1-2; weak D call: TRBD1 (5 bases). V lost 1 base and J lost 6, with 12 bases in between. The V gene's germline CDR1 is GTSNPN and CDR2 SVGIG (reference sequence). This CDR3 spans 13 amino acids. CDR3 coding DNA: TGTGCCTGGAGTGCGGGACGATTTGATGGCTACACCTTC. Translating it yields CAWSAGRFDGYTF.

In its sample, this clone was seen a few times. The chain couples TRBV5-4 to TRBJ2-4; no firm D call. The CDR3 consists of 12 residues. From germline, CDR1 is SGHNT and CDR2 YYREEE (reference sequence). V was shortened by 0 bases and J by 8 bases, with 6 bases between the two germline ends. CDR3 amino acids: CASSLGSDIQYF. The CDR3 bases are TGTGCCAGCAGCTTGGGGTCCGACATTCAGTACTTC. Using reference TRBV5-4 and TRBJ2-4 for the parts outside the CDR3, the full variable domain is ETGVTQSPTHLIKTRGQQVTLRCSSQSGHNTVSWYQQALGQGPQFIFQYYREEENGRGNFPPRFSGLQFPNYSSELNVNALELDDSALYLCASSLGSDIQYFGAGTRLSVL.

This sequence joins TRBV7-9 and TRBJ2-1, with 9 bases matching TRBD2. The germline CDR1 and CDR2 sequences are SEHNR and FQNEAQ (reference sequence). V shed 5 bases, J shed 5 bases, and the junction held 7 bases outside the gene matches. The CDR3 length is 15 residues. CDR3 nucleotide sequence: TGTGCCAGCAGCCCCCGACTAGCGGTGCACAATGAGCAGTTCTTC. Its protein product is CASSPRLAVHNEQFF.

This chain links TRBV29-1 with TRBJ2-2; tentatively, D is TRBD1 or TRBD2 (5 bases each). From germline, CDR1 is SQVTM and CDR2 ANQGSEA. Trimming left V 3 bases short and J 4 bases short, with 9 bases between. The CDR3 length is 13 residues. CDR3 bases: TGCAGCGTTGATTGGGGGAGCACCGGGGAGCTGTTTTTT. It specifies CSVDWGSTGELFF.

In its sample, this clone was seen a few times. The chain uses TRBV11-2 and TRBJ1-2; D ambiguous. Per the germline V gene, CDR1 is SGHAT and CDR2 is FQNNGV. The CDR3 extends over 15 amino acids. V was trimmed by 4 bases and J by 5 bases, leaving 17 bases between them. The CDR3 reads CASSSSMGLGYGYTF. Here the CDR3 DNA reads TGTGCCAGCAGCTCCAGCATGGGGTTAGGTTATGGCTACACCTTC.

V gene TRBV7-9 combines with J gene TRBJ2-3; D is undetermined. CDR1 and CDR2 (germline): SEHNR, FQNEAQ (reference sequence). V lost 2 bases to trimming and J lost 4 bases, with 7 bases between them. CDR3 length: 13 amino acids. The DNA for the CDR3 is TGTGCCAGCAGCTTACTCCCCCCAGATACGCAGTATTTT. Translated: CASSLLPPDTQYF.

CDR3 sequence (DNA): TGTGCCAGCAGCGCCGGGACTAGAATCCACGAGCAGTACTTC. Its translation is CASSAGTRIHEQYF. The chain employs TRBV9 and TRBJ2-7; 8 positions agree with TRBD2. The CDR3 has 14 residues. Germline values: CDR1 SGDLS, CDR2 YYNGEE. V dropped 3 bases and J dropped 5; count of bases not matched to a gene: 7.

The rearrangement links TRBV27 to TRBJ2-1; D possibly matches TRBD1 or TRBD2 (5 bases each). The CDR3 is made up of 16 amino acids. The germline CDR1 and CDR2 sequences are MNHEY and SMNVEV (reference sequence). V was trimmed by 3 bases and J by 0 bases, leaving 12 bases between them. The CDR3 sequence is CASSFGATSSYNEQFF. For the CDR3, the DNA is TGTGCCAGCAGTTTCGGGGCTACCTCCTCCTACAATGAGCAGTTCTTC.

V gene TRBV15 combines with J gene TRBJ2-1, with TRBD2 matching over 10 bases. V lost 0 bases to trimming and J lost 0 bases; unmatched junction nucleotides: 11. The germline V gene encodes CDR1 LNHNV and CDR2 YYDKDF (reference sequence). The length of the CDR3 is 20 residues. CDR3 nucleotides: TGTGCCACCAGCAGAGATTGGGGGGCTAGCGGGGGCAGCTCCTACAATGAGCAGTTCTTC. This sequence encodes CATSRDWGASGGSSYNEQFF.

This clone was recorded only once. The rearrangement joins TRBV5-8 to TRBJ1-2; D gene ambiguous. Germline assignment: CDR1 SGHTS and CDR2 YDEGEE. This CDR3 region has 16 residues. V was trimmed by 4 bases and J by 4 bases, leaving 20 bases between them. CDR3 in DNA: TGTGCCAGCAGCCCGGGCGACACTCGCTGGGGCTATGGCTACACCTTC. Translated, it gives CASSPGDTRWGYGYTF.

The V gene is TRBV27, the J gene TRBJ2-5, with D unresolved. The germline V gene has CDR1 MNHEY and CDR2 SMNVEV (reference sequence). The length of the CDR3 is 14 residues. V lost 7 bases to trimming and J lost 2 bases, with 14 bases between them. The CDR3 here is CASNPTGQQETQYF. In DNA form, the CDR3 reads TGTGCCAGCAACCCGACGGGTCAACAAGAGACCCAGTACTTC.

V is TRBV9 and J is TRBJ2-1; TRBD2 matches at 9 bases. J was trimmed by 1 base and V by 0 bases; bases with no gene match: 2. The CDR3 extends over 16 amino acids. CDR1 and CDR2 from the germline V gene are SGDLS and YYNGEE. The DNA for the CDR3 is TGTGCCAGCAGCGTAGCAGCGGGGGGATCCTACAATGAGCAGTTCTTC. Protein product: CASSVAAGGSYNEQFF.

The chain couples TRBV12-5 to TRBJ1-2; unclear D gene. Germline loops: CDR1 LGHNT, CDR2 FRNRAP. This CDR3 comprises 11 residues. The V and J ends lost 4 bases and 9 bases respectively, with 9 bases between them. The CDR3 spells CASGSDGSYTF. In nucleotides, the CDR3 is TGTGCTAGTGGTTCCGACGGAAGCTACACCTTC. Using reference TRBV12-5 and TRBJ1-2 for the parts outside the CDR3, the full variable domain is DARVTQTPRHKVTEMGQEVTMRCQPILGHNTVFWYRQTMMQGLELLAYFRNRAPLDDSGMPKDRFSAEMPDATLATLKIQPSEPRDSAVYFCASGSDGSYTFGSGTRLTVV.

The chain is built from TRBV10-1 and TRBJ1-2; D not resolved. V dropped 3 bases and J dropped 4 bases, with 6 bases sitting between them. Germline V gives CDR1 WNHNN, CDR2 SYGVQD (reference sequence). The CDR3 is made up of 12 amino acids. This CDR3 is CASSESSYGYTF. The DNA for the CDR3 is TGCGCCAGCAGTGAATCTTCCTATGGCTACACCTTC.

The V call is TRBV5-4, the J call TRBJ2-7, with TRBD2 matching 14 bases. Germline lookup yields CDR1 SGHNT and CDR2 YYREEE (reference sequence). Trimming cost V 4 bases and J 2 bases; bases outside gene matches: 11. The CDR3 runs to 18 residues. The CDR3 protein is CASSPGTSGSGATYEQYF. In nucleotides, the CDR3 is TGTGCCAGCAGCCCCGGGACTAGCGGGAGTGGTGCCACCTACGAGCAGTACTTC.